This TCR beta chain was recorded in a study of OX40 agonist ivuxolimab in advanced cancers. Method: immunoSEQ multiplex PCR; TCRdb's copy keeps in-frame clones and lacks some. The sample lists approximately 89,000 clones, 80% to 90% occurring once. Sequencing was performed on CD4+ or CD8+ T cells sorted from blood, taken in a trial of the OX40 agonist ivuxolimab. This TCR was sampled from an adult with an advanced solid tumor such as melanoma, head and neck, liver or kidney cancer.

The CDR3 is CASSSGGGSSYEQYF. In nucleotides, the CDR3 is TGTGCCAGCAGCTCTGGGGGCGGGAGCTCCTACGAGCAGTACTTC. This rearrangement joins TRBV11-2 to TRBJ2-7; D may be TRBD2 (7 bases). V lost 4 bases, J lost 0 bases, and 13 bases lay in between. Germline CDR1 and CDR2: SGHAT and FQNNGV. The CDR3 contains 15 residues.